These 22 T cell receptor beta chains share one sample of origin, sequenced in a study of PD-1 blockade in classical Hodgkin lymphoma. Following autologous stem cell transplantation, relapse occurred in every patient, and exposure to brentuximab vedotin varied. Clones were sequenced by immunoSEQ multiplex PCR, and TCRdb holds only the in-frame ones, with some missing. The sample consists of about 53,000 clones, around 85% of them appearing once. Specimen: peripheral blood mononuclear cells (PBMCs), collected at baseline. The receptors here all came from a human donor with classical Hodgkin lymphoma.

The genes are TRBV5-1 and TRBJ1-5; D is perhaps TRBD1 (5 bases). In germline, CDR1 is SGHRS, CDR2 YFSETQ. This CDR3 region has 15 residues. Trimming cost V 5 bases and J 5 bases, with 17 bases left between them. DNA for the CDR3: TGCGCCAGCAGTCGGGACGGAAAAGGGCATCAGCCCCAGCATTTT. This codes for CASSRDGKGHQPQHF.

The chain carries TRBV4-1 and TRBJ2-2; D unresolved. Germline V lookup: CDR1 MGHRA, CDR2 YSYEKL. The ends were cut back, 0 bases at V and 5 bases at J, with 19 bases in the middle. The CDR3 has 18 residues. CDR3 in amino acids: CASSQDLTTLFGTGELFF. The CDR3 DNA reads TGCGCCAGCAGCCAAGATTTAACGACACTATTTGGTACCGGGGAGCTGTTTTTT.

The rearrangement uses TRBV5-4 and TRBJ1-5, with TRBD1 matching over 7 bases. Germline loops: CDR1 SGHNT, CDR2 YYREEE (reference sequence). The CDR3 is 15 residues long. V lost 0 bases and J lost 4; bases outside the gene matches: 4. The CDR3 DNA reads as TGTGCCAGCAGCTTGGGCGGGACAGTGAATCAGCCCCAGCATTTT. Residues: CASSLGGTVNQPQHF.

The rearrangement links TRBV29-1 to TRBJ2-1; the D gene is possibly TRBD1 (6 bases). V was cut by 0 bases and J by 8 bases, with 23 bases left in between. CDR1 and CDR2 (germline): SQVTM, ANQGSEA. There are 17 residues in the CDR3. CDR3: CSVEDPVRRGLGYEQFF. The DNA for the CDR3 is TGCAGCGTTGAAGATCCCGTCCGCAGGGGCCTTGGCTATGAGCAGTTCTTC.

The chain combines TRBV7-2 with TRBJ1-1, with D unclear. The CDR3 consists of 15 residues. Trimming pared 1 base from V and 0 bases from J, leaving 9 bases between. The germline gives CDR1 SGHTA, CDR2 FQGNSA. CDR3 protein: CASSLVGRLNTEAFF. CDR3 nucleotides: TGTGCCAGCAGCTTAGTTGGCAGATTGAACACTGAAGCTTTCTTT.

Only one count was recorded for this clone. CDR3 sequence: CASSPVAVNTEAFF. DNA of the CDR3: TGCGCCAGCTCCCCGGTGGCGGTGAACACTGAAGCTTTCTTT. The J gene is TRBJ1-1, the V gene TRBV4-1; D is ambiguous. The length of the CDR3 is 14 residues. Trimming removed 8 bases at V and 0 bases at J, with 13 bases between. Germline V gene sequence: CDR1 MGHRA, CDR2 YSYEKL.

The genes are TRBV30 and TRBJ2-7, with a possible D match to TRBD2 (5 bases). V was shortened by 0 bases and J by 7 bases, with 13 bases between the two germline ends. This CDR3 has 13 amino acids. CDR1 GTSNPN and CDR2 SVGIG come from the germline V gene (reference sequence). CDR3 coding DNA: TGTGCCTGGAGTGTATCGACTAACGGGGAGCAGTACTTC. Protein product: CAWSVSTNGEQYF.

The CDR3 here is CASSPTGVYTGELFF. The CDR3 nucleotides read TGTGCCAGCAGCCCGACAGGGGTGTACACCGGGGAGCTGTTTTTT. This rearrangement joins TRBV7-9 to TRBJ2-2, with 8 bases that match TRBD1. The CDR3 contains 15 residues. The V and J ends lost 5 bases and 3 bases, in that order; junction bases with no gene match: 5. Germline CDR1 reads SEHNR; CDR2 reads FQNEAQ (reference sequence).

Worth noting for this clone: The junction and the germline gene differ at one end; a read error may be behind it. The V gene is TRBV7-2, the J gene TRBJ2-5, with a weak D call TRBD2 (6 bases). This CDR3 contains 17 residues. CDR1 and CDR2 (germline): SGHTA, FQGNSA. CDR3 DNA: TGTGCCAGCAGCTTAACATCCATGGGGGGTCCCCAAGGGACCCAGTACTTC. This translates into CASSLTSMGGPQGTQYF.

This clone appeared a single time. CDR3 amino acids: CASSSRDRPTSGANVLTF. CDR3 bases: TGCGCCAGCAGCTCTAGGGACAGGCCCACCTCTGGGGCCAACGTCCTGACTTTC. The chain carries TRBV5-1 and TRBJ2-6; TRBD1 matches at 8 bases. From germline, CDR1 is SGHRS and CDR2 YFSETQ. The CDR3 contains 18 residues. With 3 bases clipped from V and 0 bases from J, the junction kept 8 bases outside the gene matches.

This clone came up a few times. The chain combines TRBV11-2 with TRBJ1-2; D remains unclear. Trimming shortened V by 5 bases and J by 8 bases, and 9 bases separated the two germline ends. This CDR3 spans 11 amino acids. CDR1 is SGHAT, CDR2 FQNNGV, per germline. The CDR3, as DNA: TGTGCCAGCAGCCGAATCTGGGGCTACACCTTC. Translation: CASSRIWGYTF.

The chain combines TRBV6-5 with TRBJ2-1; TRBD2 matches 7 bases. V lost 1 base to trimming and J lost 4 bases; unmatched junction nucleotides: 7. This CDR3 is 16 amino acids long. The V gene's germline CDR1 is MNHEY and CDR2 SVGAGI. DNA of the CDR3: TGTGCCAGCAGTTACTTGCCCAGCGGGACTTACAATGAGCAGTTCTTC. The encoded protein is CASSYLPSGTYNEQFF.

This clone showed up just a few times. This sequence joins TRBV6-5 and TRBJ2-2; weak D call: TRBD2 (6 bases). CDR1 is MNHEY and CDR2 is SVGAGI in the germline V gene. This CDR3 has 15 residues. V was pared by 0 bases and J by 7 bases, with 12 bases between. DNA of the CDR3: TGTGCCAGCAGTTACTCGACATCGGGGGACGGGGAGCTGTTTTTT. It encodes CASSYSTSGDGELFF.

This chain links TRBV10-3 with TRBJ2-7; D is possibly TRBD2 (7 bases). This CDR3 has 15 residues. Trimming shortened V by 11 bases and J by 1 base, and 21 bases separated the two germline ends. Germline loops: CDR1 ENHRY, CDR2 SYGVKD. The CDR3 is CASKGGLDGSYEQYV. The DNA for the CDR3 is TGTGCCTCGAAGGGGGGGCTAGATGGGTCCTACGAGCAGTACGTC.

This chain uses TRBV7-8 with TRBJ1-1; possible D gene TRBD1, 6 bases. The CDR3 length is 17 residues. Per the germline V gene, CDR1 is SGHVS and CDR2 is FQNEAQ. Trimming removed 3 bases at V and 6 bases at J, with 23 bases between. CDR3 amino acids: CASSFLTTGRGAAEAFF. Written as DNA, the CDR3 is TGTGCCAGCAGCTTCCTCACGACGGGGCGGGGGGCGGCTGAAGCTTTCTTT.

Of note for this clone: Germline and junction disagree at one end, which may indicate a read error. The CDR3 is CASSELEGLLVF. The CDR3 DNA reads as TGTGCCAGCAGTGAATTGGAGGGATTGCTGGTTTTT. The rearrangement uses TRBV25-1 and TRBJ1-4; D is uncertain. The CDR3 extends over 12 amino acids. Germline values: CDR1 MGHDK, CDR2 SYGVNS. Supplemented by reference TRBV25-1 and TRBJ1-4, the full variable domain reads EADIYQTPRYLVIGTGKKITLECSQTMGHDKMYWYQQDPGMELHLIHYSYGVNSTEKGDLSSESTVSRIRTEHFPLTLESARPSHTSQYLCASSELEGLLVFGSGTQLSVL.

This chain joins TRBV10-3 and TRBJ1-1; D unclear. Per germline, CDR1 ENHRY and CDR2 SYGVKD. Trimming removed 2 bases at V and 0 bases at J, with 16 bases between. The CDR3 extends over 17 amino acids. CDR3 loop: CAISEGLARGVNTEAFF. For the CDR3, the DNA is TGTGCCATCAGTGAGGGACTTGCGCGGGGAGTGAACACTGAAGCTTTCTTT.

This chain uses TRBV18 with TRBJ2-7; no firm D call. CDR3 size: 12 residues. V was clipped by 3 bases and J by 6 bases, with 9 bases between them. Germline assignment: CDR1 KGHSH and CDR2 LQKENI. In nucleotides, the CDR3 is TGTGCCAGCTCACCTAGTTCCCTCGAGCAGTACTTC. Its translation: CASSPSSLEQYF.

With respect to this clone: The junction shows a germline mismatch at one end, possibly a read error. This chain links TRBV7-7 with TRBJ2-1, with 7 positions matching TRBD1. The V gene's germline CDR1 is SSHAT and CDR2 FNYEAQ (reference sequence). CDR3 length: 13 residues. In nucleotides, the CDR3 is TGTGCTAGCAGCCCGACAGGGTACAATGAGCAGTTCTTC. It encodes CASSPTGYNEQFF.

This clone came up once. This chain uses TRBV7-8 with TRBJ2-3; no clear D gene. This CDR3 contains 17 residues. Trimming took off 2 bases at V and 1 base at J, with 16 bases between the two ends. Germline V gene data show CDR1 as SGHVS and CDR2 as FQNEAQ. The chain's CDR3 is CASSLSTFQLRTDTQYF. The CDR3 DNA follows: TGTGCCAGCAGCTTAAGCACCTTCCAGCTACGCACAGATACGCAGTATTTT.

J is TRBJ2-5 and V is TRBV5-5, with a weak D call TRBD2 (5 bases). With 6 bases removed from V and 4 bases from J, the gap between germline ends came to 16 bases. Germline CDR1 reads SGHKS; CDR2 reads YYEKEE (reference sequence). This CDR3 is built from 14 residues. As DNA, the CDR3 is TGTGCCAGCACACCTAACGGGGAGTCAGAGACCCAGTACTTC. As protein: CASTPNGESETQYF.

The chain joins TRBV5-4 to TRBJ2-4; 14 bases are a match to TRBD2. The germline V gene has CDR1 SGHNT and CDR2 YYREEE (reference sequence). J was trimmed by 1 base and V by 2 bases; bases with no gene match: 8. CDR3 size: 19 residues. The CDR3 sequence: CASSFGGLAGAGAKNIQYF. Here the CDR3 DNA reads TGTGCCAGCAGCTTCGGGGGACTAGCGGGAGCGGGGGCCAAAAACATTCAGTACTTC.